This note documents a single T cell receptor (beta chain) sequence. It has no known antigen specificity. Base qualities were left out, and no much larger clone turns up one base away. This entry belongs to a study of T-cell reconstitution after alpha-beta-depleted transplantation in children listed by TCRdb under 2016. About the study as a whole: T-cell immune reconstitution after TCRalphabeta/CD19-depleted allogeneic hematopoietic cell transplantation in children was quantitatively tracked in the study by means of TCR repertoire profiling.

From the germline V gene, CDR1 is SNHLY and CDR2 is FYNNEI. CDR3 length: 16 amino acids, cysteine to phenylalanine. The kept DNA is CDR3 alone, 48 bases in frame from the first base. V has 3 bases trimmed and J has 2 bases trimmed; junction bases matching no gene number 9. Library preparation employed PCR. The sample was run on an Illumina HiSeq 2500. Molecular barcoding was employed in the preparation of TCR libraries, with unique molecular identifiers being used to normalize TCRbeta repertoire quantification. Clones were called with MiXCR by TCRdb after fastp trimmed the public reads at Q25, and only in-frame beta chains were retained. Each CDR3 protein gets just one entry, which takes the most common genes and DNA from the rows behind it. The sample table records approximately 430,000 distinct CDR3 sequences; 15% to 20% of these occur just once. Less than 30% of the sample goes to the ten largest clones.

This specimen's treatment or condition label, per the study, means: allogeneic hematopoietic cell transplantation with graft depleted of TCRalphabeta T cells and CD19 B cells. TCRalphabeta/CD19-depleted allogeneic hematopoietic cell grafts were given to the transplant recipients, all of whom were children. Broader findings and caveats from the paper: Over the following months the frequencies of hyperexpanded clones went down, and after one year T-cell counts and TCRbeta diversity were mostly credited to newly produced T cells. About two months after transplant, the apparently early recovery of alphabetaT-cell counts reportedly depended on just several hundred clones that had expanded rapidly and came from non-depleted graft cells. In some patients, the high TCRbeta diversity seen at day 60 was put down to recipient T cells and intrathymic progenitors that had survived conditioning.

The rearranged chain carries TRBV2 and TRBJ2-5; 7 middle bases align to TRBD2. The receptor comes from a boy under three years old who had a stem cell transplant for Wiskott-Aldrich syndrome, so the T cells may come from the graft donor. The sample consisted of PBMCs, mostly from graft donor cells, taken 360 days after TCRalphabeta/CD19-depleted stem cell transplant. The CDR3 amino acid sequence is: CASSDWGGSYQETQYF. The DNA sequence follows: TGTGCCAGCAGTGATTGGGGGGGGTCGTATCAAGAGACCCAGTACTTC.